A single T cell receptor (beta chain) is shown here with its context. This clone was counted once. The target of this receptor is not known. No quality values exist for individual bases; no much larger clone is one base distant. This entry belongs to a study of T cell clones after liver transplantation (dated by TCRdb to 2018 to 2020). Context from the whole study: The samples were obtained from ITN030ST, a randomized trial that attempted immunosuppression withdrawal within 2 years after liver transplantation. Subjects received no induction therapy and standard immunosuppression until randomization at 12-24 months post-transplant. The studied cohort comprised 8 liver transplant recipients, 3 classified as tolerant and 5 as non-tolerant. After a pre-transplant mixed lymphocyte reaction, TCRbeta sequencing was used to pinpoint donor-reactive T cell clones, which were subsequently tracked in post-transplant blood. Of the eight recipients, three were HCV-positive, while the remaining recipients had been transplanted for non-autoimmune, non-viral indications. Third party-reactive TCRbeta sequences were also identified from pre-transplant MLRs to serve as an antigen-independent comparator for donor-reactive sequences. Tolerance was defined as complete withdrawal of immunosuppression for at least one year without a rise in liver enzymes beyond twice the upper limit of normal. Blood samples were taken pre-transplant, pre-randomization before withdrawal, and post-randomization after full withdrawal or failed withdrawal. Study-wide findings and limitations: Without allograft tissue specimens, donor-reactive T cells may have migrated into the graft rather than being deleted. Conclusions were preliminary, limited by small, heterogeneous patient numbers and non-standardized post-transplant time points. Donor-reactive sequences decreased more than third party-reactive sequences, which suggests partial antigen-specific deletion that was not related to withdrawal success. Low numbers of available donor cells limited the measurable donor-reactive repertoire in two subjects. Once repertoire turnover was taken into account, donor-reactive detection showed a significant reduction for CD4 in 7 of 8 subjects and for CD8 in 8 of 8. Circulating donor-reactive CD4 TCRbeta sequences fell significantly post-transplant in 5 of 8 subjects, irrespective of tolerance or HCV status.

The V end gives up 5 bases and the J end 1 base, leaving 5 bases in the junction not matched to a gene. CDR1 and CDR2 (MDHEN, SYDVKM) derive from the germline V gene. Including cysteine and phenylalanine, the CDR3 has 16 amino acids. The DNA shown is the 48-base CDR3, in frame from base 1. Frozen genomic DNA underwent high-throughput TCRbeta CDR3 sequencing by immunoSEQ, including PCR amplification, mapping, bias correction and internal controls. As for the original processing: Only productive rearrangements were retained, with each unique TCRbeta sequence defined by its CDR3 nucleotide sequence together with its V and J gene. A sequence counted as donor-reactive only if the sequence showed at least 5-fold expansion in CFSE-low cells compared with unstimulated pre-transplant cells and had a frequency of at least 0.01%. Minimum frequency thresholds were set for each subject based on the unstimulated sample with the lowest template count, ensuring at least 90% detection power. Jensen-Shannon divergence between the top 1000 TCRbeta sequences post-transplant and pre-transplant was used to measure repertoire turnover. Changes in detection of donor-reactive sequences were assessed with two-sided Fisher's exact tests. Drawn from immuneACCESS, this table holds only the in-frame rearrangements with V and J called that TCRdb kept. Clones are partly lost; checked studies trace under half to an unresolved V gene and leave the rest unexplained. D and trimming were read from the DNA, whereas the V and J calls and clone size are those reported in that table. For this sample there are tens of thousands of clones; roughly nine tenths appear just once. The ten largest clones capture less than 3.5% of the sample.

The intended sense of this specimen's time point label: pre-transplant. Unstimulated PBMCs, after thawing, were stained for CD3, CD4 and CD8 and then FACS-sorted into CD3+CD4+ and CD3+CD8+ populations. Each of the 8 studied subjects was randomized to immunosuppression withdrawal. Genomic DNA was isolated with the Qiagen DNeasy Blood and Tissue Kit. The receptor was derived from a human donor who received a liver transplant. This sample comprised CD4+ T cells from blood, obtained before liver transplant. This sequence uses TRBV28 and TRBJ2-3; 11 junctional bases match TRBD2. DNA sequence: TGTGCCAGCAGTCTGCAACTAGCGGGGGGCACAGATACGCAGTATTTT. The translation is CASSLQLAGGTDTQYF. The CDR3 plus the reference TRBV28 and TRBJ2-3 genes for the other parts give the full variable domain: DVKVTQSSRYLVKRTGEKVFLECVQDMDHENMFWYRQDPGLGLRLIYFSYDVKMKEKGDIPEGYSVSREKKERFSLILESASTNQTSMYLCASSLQLAGGTDTQYFGPGTRLTVL.